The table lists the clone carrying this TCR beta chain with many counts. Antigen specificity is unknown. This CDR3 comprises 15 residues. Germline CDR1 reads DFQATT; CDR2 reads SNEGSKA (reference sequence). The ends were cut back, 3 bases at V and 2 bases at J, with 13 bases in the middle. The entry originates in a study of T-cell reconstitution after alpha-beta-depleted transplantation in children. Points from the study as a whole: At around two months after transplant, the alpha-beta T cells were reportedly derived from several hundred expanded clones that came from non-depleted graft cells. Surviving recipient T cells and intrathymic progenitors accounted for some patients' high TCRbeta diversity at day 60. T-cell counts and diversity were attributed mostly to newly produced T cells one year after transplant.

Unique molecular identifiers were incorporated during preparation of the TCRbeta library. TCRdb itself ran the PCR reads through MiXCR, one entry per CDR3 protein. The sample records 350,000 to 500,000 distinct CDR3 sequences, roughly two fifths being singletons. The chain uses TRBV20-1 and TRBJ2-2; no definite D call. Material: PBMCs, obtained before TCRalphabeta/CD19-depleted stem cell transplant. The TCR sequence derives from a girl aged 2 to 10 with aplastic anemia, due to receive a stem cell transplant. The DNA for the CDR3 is TGCAGTGCTAGTGACCCCCGAGACAACACCGGGGAGCTGTTTTTT. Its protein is CSASDPRDNTGELFF.